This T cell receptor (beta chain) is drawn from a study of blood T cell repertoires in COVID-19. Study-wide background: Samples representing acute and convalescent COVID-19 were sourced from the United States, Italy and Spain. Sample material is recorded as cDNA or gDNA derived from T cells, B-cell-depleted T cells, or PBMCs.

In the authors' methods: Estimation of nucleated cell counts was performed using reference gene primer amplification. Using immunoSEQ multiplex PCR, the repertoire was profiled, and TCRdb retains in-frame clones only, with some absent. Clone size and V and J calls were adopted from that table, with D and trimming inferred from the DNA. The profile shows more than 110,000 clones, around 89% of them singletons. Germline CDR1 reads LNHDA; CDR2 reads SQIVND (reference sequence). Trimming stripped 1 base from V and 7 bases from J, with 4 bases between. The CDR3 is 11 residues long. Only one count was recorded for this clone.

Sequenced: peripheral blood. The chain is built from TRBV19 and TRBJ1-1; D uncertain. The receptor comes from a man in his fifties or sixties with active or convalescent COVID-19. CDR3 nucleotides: TGTGCCAGTAGTATAGGACTTGAAGCTTTCTTT. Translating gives CASSIGLEAFF.